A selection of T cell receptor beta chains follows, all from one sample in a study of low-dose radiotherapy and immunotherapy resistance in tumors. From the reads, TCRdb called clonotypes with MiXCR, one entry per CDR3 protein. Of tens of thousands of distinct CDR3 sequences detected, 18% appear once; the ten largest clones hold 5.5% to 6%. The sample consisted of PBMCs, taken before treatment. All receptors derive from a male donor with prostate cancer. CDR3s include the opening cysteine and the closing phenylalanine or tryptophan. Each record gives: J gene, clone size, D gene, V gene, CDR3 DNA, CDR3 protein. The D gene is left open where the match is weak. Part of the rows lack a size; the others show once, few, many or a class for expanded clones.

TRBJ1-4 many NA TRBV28 TGTGCCAGCAGGCCAACCAGGGCGACTAATGAAAAACTGTTTTTT CASRPTRATNEKLFF
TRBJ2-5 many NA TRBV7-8 TGTGCCAGCAGCTTAGGCCGGATAGGGCAAGAGACCCAGTACTTC CASSLGRIGQETQYF
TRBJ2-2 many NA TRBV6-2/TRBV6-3 TGTGCCAGCACCTTTAACACCGGGGAGCTGTTTTTT CASTFNTGELFF
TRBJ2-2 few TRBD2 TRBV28 TGTGCCAGCATCCCGGGGGGAACTAGCACCGGGGAGCTGTTTTTT CASIPGGTSTGELFF
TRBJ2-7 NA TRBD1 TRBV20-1 TGCAGTGCTAGAGATTTTGGACAGGGCGGCGAGCAGTACTTC CSARDFGQGGEQYF
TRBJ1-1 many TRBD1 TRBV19 TGTGCCAGTAGTATTCCCCCTCGGACAGGGGGAACTGAAGCTTTCTTT CASSIPPRTGGTEAFF
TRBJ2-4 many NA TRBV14 TGTGCCAGCAGCCCCACCTTACTAGCCAAAAACATTCAGTACTTC CASSPTLLAKNIQYF
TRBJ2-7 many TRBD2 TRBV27 TGTGCCAGGAGTCGGGGGGGGGCCGGACAGTACTTC CARSRGGAGQYF
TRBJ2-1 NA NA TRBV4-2 TGTGCCAGCAGCAGCCCGATGTCGGGCGGGAACAATGAGCAGTTCTTC CASSSPMSGGNNEQFF
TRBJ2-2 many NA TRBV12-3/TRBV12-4 TGTGCCAGCAGTTTATACAAGGGGGCGAACACCGGGGAGCTGTTTTTT CASSLYKGANTGELFF
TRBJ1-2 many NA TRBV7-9 TGTGCCAGCAGCCCACCGGGACGGCAGTTTTCCTATGGCTACACCTTC CASSPPGRQFSYGYTF
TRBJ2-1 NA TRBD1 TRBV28 TGTGCCAGCAGTCGGACAGGGGGCTACAATGAGCAGTTCTTC CASSRTGGYNEQFF
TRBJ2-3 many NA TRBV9 TGTGCCAGCAGCGTATCTCCCACAGATACGCAGTATTTT CASSVSPTDTQYF
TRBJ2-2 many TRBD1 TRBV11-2 TGTGCCAGTACTCAGGGGGCGTTATTCGCCGGGGAGCTGTTTTTT CASTQGALFAGELFF
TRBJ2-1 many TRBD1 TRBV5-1 TGCGCCAGCAGCCAATCGAGGGCAGGGGGCTCTTGGTTGAATGAGCAGTTCTTC CASSQSRAGGSWLNEQFF
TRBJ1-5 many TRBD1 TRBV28 TGTGCCAGCACCGCGGGACAGGGTAATCAGCCCCAGCATTTT CASTAGQGNQPQHF
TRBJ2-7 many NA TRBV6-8 TGTGCCAGCAGGGTGACTGTGGACCACTACGAGCAGTACTTC CASRVTVDHYEQYF
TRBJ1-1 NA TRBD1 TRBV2 TGTGCCGGCAGCCTTCAGGGGGGACAGGGCACTGAAGCTTTCTTT CAGSLQGGQGTEAFF
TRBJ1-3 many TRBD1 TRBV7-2 TGTGCCAGCAGCTCCCAGAAGGACAGGGGCAAGAACACCATATATTTT CASSSQKDRGKNTIYF
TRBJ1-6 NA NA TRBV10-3 TGTGCCATCAGTAGGGCACCTCCTGATTCACCCCTCCACTTT CAISRAPPDSPLHF
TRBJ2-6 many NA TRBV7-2 TGTGCCAGCAGCTGGAAAGGGGGGCCTGGGGCCAACGTCCTGACTTTC CASSWKGGPGANVLTF
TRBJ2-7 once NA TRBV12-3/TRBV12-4 TGTGCCAGCAGTTTAAGGCGTGTAGGTGCCCTATACGAGCAGTACTTC CASSLRRVGALYEQYF
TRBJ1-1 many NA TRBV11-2 TGTGCCAGCAGGGCAGGGCAGGCTATTGGATTGTGGACTGAAGCTTTCTTT CASRAGQAIGLWTEAFF
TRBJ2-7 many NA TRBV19 TGTGCCAGTAGTATAGGGGCGGGACTCTTGGACGAGCAGTACTTC CASSIGAGLLDEQYF
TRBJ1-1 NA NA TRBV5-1 TGCGCCAGCAGCACAACCCAAACTGAAGCTTTCTTT CASSTTQTEAFF
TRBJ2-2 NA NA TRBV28 NA CASSLPLQGTGELFFFF
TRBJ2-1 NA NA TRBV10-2 TGCGCCAGCACTCCAGCAAAATACAATGAGCAGTTCTTC CASTPAKYNEQFF
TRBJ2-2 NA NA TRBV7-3 NA CASSQLRDREGTGELFFFFF
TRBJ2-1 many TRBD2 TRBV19 TGTGCCAGTAGTATGCTAGCGGGCAACTACAATGAGCAGTTCTTC CASSMLAGNYNEQFF
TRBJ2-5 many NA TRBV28 TGTGCCAGCAGTTTACGGGGCGCTCCCGGGGAGACCCAGTACTTC CASSLRGAPGETQYF
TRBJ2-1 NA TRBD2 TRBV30 TGTGCCTGGAGTGGGACTAGTTCGGCCAATGAGCAGTTCTTC CAWSGTSSANEQFF
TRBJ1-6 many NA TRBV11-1 TGTGCCAGCAGCTACAGGGAGACACCCCTCCACTTT CASSYRETPLHF
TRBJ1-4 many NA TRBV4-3 TGCGCCAGCAGCCAAGGAGGGGGGGCAGGGGTTGTTGAAAAACTGTTTTTT CASSQGGGAGVVEKLFF
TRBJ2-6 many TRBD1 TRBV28 TGTGCCAGCAGAGTGACAGGGGTTGGGGCCAACGTCCTGACTTTC CASRVTGVGANVLTF
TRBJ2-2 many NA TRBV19 TGTGCCAGTAGTATGGCTCGGCAGGGTGGCACCGGGGAGCTGTTTTTT CASSMARQGGTGELFF
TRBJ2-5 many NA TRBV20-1 TGCAGTGCTAGAGTTGGCAATGGGGGGGAGACCCAGTACTTC CSARVGNGGETQYF
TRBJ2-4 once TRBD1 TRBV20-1 TGCAGTGCTGGGACGACAGGGACCAAAAACATTCAGTACTTC CSAGTTGTKNIQYF
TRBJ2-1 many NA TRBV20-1 TGCAGTGCTAGAGATTTGGTCAATGAGCAGTTCTTC CSARDLVNEQFF
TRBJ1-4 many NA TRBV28 TGTGCCAGCAGTCCCGCAGGGGCAACTAATGAAAAACTGTTTTTT CASSPAGATNEKLFF
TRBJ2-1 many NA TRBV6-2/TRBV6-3 TGTGCCAGCAGTTACGACAGCTACAATGAGCAGTTCTTC CASSYDSYNEQFF
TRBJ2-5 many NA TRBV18 TGTGCCAGCTCCCCAACTAGGGGGGAAGGTCAAGAGACCCAGTACTTC CASSPTRGEGQETQYF
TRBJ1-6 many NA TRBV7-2 TGTGCCAGCAGCCTAGACAGAGTCTCACCCCTCCACTTT CASSLDRVSPLHF
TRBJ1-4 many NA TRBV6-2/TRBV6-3 TGTGCCAGCAGGAAGACTGAGGCTAATGAAAAACTGTTTTTT CASRKTEANEKLFF
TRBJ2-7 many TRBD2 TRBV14 TGTGCCAGCAGTAGAGGACTAGCGGGAAGCTCCTACGAGCAGTACTTC CASSRGLAGSSYEQYF
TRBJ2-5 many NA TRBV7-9 TGTGCCAGCAGCTTAGACCGGGGCCAGTACTTC CASSLDRGQYF
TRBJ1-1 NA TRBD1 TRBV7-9 TGTGCCAGCAGCCTCTACCGGACAGGGAACACTGAAGCTTTCTTT CASSLYRTGNTEAFF
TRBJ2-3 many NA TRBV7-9 TGTGCCAGCAGCTTCGACACAACAGATACGCAGTATTTT CASSFDTTDTQYF
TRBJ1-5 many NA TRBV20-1 TGCAGTGCTAGAGATAGAATAGGGGGCAATCAGCCCCAGCATTTT CSARDRIGGNQPQHF
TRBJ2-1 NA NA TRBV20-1 TGCAGTGCCGAAGACTCCCCCTCCTACAATGAGCAGTTCTTC CSAEDSPSYNEQFF
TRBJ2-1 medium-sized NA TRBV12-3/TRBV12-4 TGTGCCAGCAGTTTAGCAGTATCCTACAATGAGCAGTTCTTC CASSLAVSYNEQFF
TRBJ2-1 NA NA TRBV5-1 TGCGCCAGCAGCTTGGAAAAGGAGCAGTTCTTC CASSLEKEQFF
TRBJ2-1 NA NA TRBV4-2 TGTGCCAGCAGCCAAGTAGTGGACCGTAGCTCCTACAATGAGCAGTTCTTC CASSQVVDRSSYNEQFF
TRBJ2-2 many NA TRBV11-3 TGTGCCAGCAGCTGGGACCAGAACACCGGGGAGCTGTTTTTT CASSWDQNTGELFF
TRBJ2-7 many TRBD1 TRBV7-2 TGTGCCAGCAGCCCACGGACAGGGGGCGTCTACGAGCAGTACTTC CASSPRTGGVYEQYF
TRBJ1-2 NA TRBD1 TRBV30 TGTGCCTGGGGTGACAGGGTACGAGATTATGGCTACACCTTC CAWGDRVRDYGYTF
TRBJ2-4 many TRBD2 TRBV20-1 TGCAGTGCAAGACTAGCGGGAGGGAGGGTAGCCAAAAACATTCAGTACTTC CSARLAGGRVAKNIQYF